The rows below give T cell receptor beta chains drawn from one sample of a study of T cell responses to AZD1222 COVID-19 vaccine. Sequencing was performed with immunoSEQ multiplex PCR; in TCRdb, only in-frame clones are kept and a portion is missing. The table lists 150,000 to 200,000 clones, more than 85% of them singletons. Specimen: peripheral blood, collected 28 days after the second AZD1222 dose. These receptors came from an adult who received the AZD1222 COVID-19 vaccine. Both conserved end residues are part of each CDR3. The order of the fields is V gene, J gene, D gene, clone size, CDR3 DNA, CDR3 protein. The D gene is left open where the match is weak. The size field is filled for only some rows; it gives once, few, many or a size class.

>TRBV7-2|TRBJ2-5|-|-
TGTGCCAGCAGCTGGCGGGCGAGAGGAGAGACCCAGTACTTC
CASSWRARGETQYF
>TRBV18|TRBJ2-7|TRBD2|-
TGTGCCAGCTCACCTACTCTAGGCGGGAGGGCCTACGAGCAGTACTTC
CASSPTLGGRAYEQYF
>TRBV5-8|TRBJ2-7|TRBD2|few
TGTGCCAGCAGCTTGTCGCTGGGAGGGAGGGCGGAGCAGTACTTC
CASSLSLGGRAEQYF
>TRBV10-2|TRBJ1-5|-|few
TGCGCCAGCAGACAGGGTTTCAATCAGCCCCAGCATTTT
CASRQGFNQPQHF
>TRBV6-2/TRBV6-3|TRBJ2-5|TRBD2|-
TGTGCCAGCAGTAGGGGACTAGCGGAAGAGACCCAGTACTTC
CASSRGLAEETQYF
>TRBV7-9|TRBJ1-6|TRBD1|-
TGTGCCAGCAGTCCCGGGACAGTAAATTCACCCCTCCACTTT
CASSPGTVNSPLHF
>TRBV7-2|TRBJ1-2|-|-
TGTGCCAGCAGCTTCACTGGGGAGGCCTATGGCTACACCTTC
CASSFTGEAYGYTF
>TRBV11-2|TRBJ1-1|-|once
TGTGCCAGCAGCTTCGGCCCCGGAGGGTTGAACACTGAAGCTTTCTTT
CASSFGPGGLNTEAFF
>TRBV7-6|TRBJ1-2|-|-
TGTGCCAGCAGCGCCGGGGCAGGGGCACGTAACTATGGCTACACCTTC
CASSAGAGARNYGYTF
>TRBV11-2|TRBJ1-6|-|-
TGTGCCAGCAGCCCGCCGAATTGGGGCGCCTATAATTCACCCCTCCACTTT
CASSPPNWGAYNSPLHF
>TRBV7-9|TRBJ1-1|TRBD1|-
TGTGCCAGCAGCTTACAGGGGGTGAACACTGAAGCTTTCTTT
CASSLQGVNTEAFF
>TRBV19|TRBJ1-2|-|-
TGTGCCAGTGGACACAGAGGGACGACTAATGGCTACACCTTC
CASGHRGTTNGYTF
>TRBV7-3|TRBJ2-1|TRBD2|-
TGTGCCAGCAGCAGCGGGACTCACAATGAGCAGTTCTTC
CASSSGTHNEQFF
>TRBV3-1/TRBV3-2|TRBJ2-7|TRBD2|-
TGTGCCAGCAGCCCACTCCACCCCGCGGGGGGTAGATTCGAGCAGTACTTC
CASSPLHPAGGRFEQYF
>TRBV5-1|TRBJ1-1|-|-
TGCGCCAGCAGCTTAGAAGGGGTCGGATACACTGAAGCTTTCTTT
CASSLEGVGYTEAFF
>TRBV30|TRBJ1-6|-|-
TGTGCCTGGAGTGTTCGAGGGAATTCACCCCTCCACTTT
CAWSVRGNSPLHF
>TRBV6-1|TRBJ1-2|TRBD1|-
TGTGCCAGCAGTGAATCAGGGGGCAGATATAATGGCTACACCTTC
CASSESGGRYNGYTF
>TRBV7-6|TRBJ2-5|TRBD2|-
TGTGCCAGCAGCTTAGCGGGGGGAAGGGAGGGGACCCAGTACTTC
CASSLAGGREGTQYF
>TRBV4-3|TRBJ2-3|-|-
TGCGCCAGCAGCCAAGGACTCTCCTTTAGCACAGATACGCAGTATTTT
CASSQGLSFSTDTQYF
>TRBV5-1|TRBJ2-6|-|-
TGCGCCAGCAGATGGGAGCAGGCTCCCTCTGGGGCCAACGTCCTGACTTTC
CASRWEQAPSGANVLTF
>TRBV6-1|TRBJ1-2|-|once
TGTGCCAGCAGTGAACGTGGCTATGGCTACACCTTC
CASSERGYGYTF
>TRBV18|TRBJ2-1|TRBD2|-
TGTGCCAGCTCACCTCCGGGACTAGCCTACAATGAGCAGTTCTTC
CASSPPGLAYNEQFF
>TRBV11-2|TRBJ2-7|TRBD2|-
TGTGCCAGCAGCTTCGGGGGGTCCTTCTACGAGCAGTACTTC
CASSFGGSFYEQYF